This T cell receptor (beta chain) was captured by sequencing in a study of OX40 agonist ivuxolimab in advanced cancers. The study, taken as a whole, reports: Dosing at 0.1 to 3.0 mg/kg was accompanied by clonal expansion of CD4+ and CD8+ blood T cells by week 6. Nonresponders included some who also had low normalized T-cell clonal expansion.

Blood was sampled at baseline, cycle 4 day 1, and cycle 7 day 1. A note on this clone: Its specificity is not known.

The table came from immunoSEQ multiplex PCR; TCRdb's copy has only in-frame clones and leaves some out. The sample consists of 45,000 or so clones, roughly 82% of them appearing once. This sequence originates from an adult with an advanced solid tumor such as melanoma, head and neck, liver or kidney cancer. Sequencing used CD4+ or CD8+ T cells sorted from blood, obtained in a trial of the OX40 agonist ivuxolimab.

CDR3 in amino acids: CASSQGARGGYNEQFF. CDR3 bases: TGCGCCAGCAGCCAAGGCGCCAGGGGGGGCTACAATGAGCAGTTCTTC. The chain employs TRBV4-3 and TRBJ2-1; D may be TRBD1 or TRBD2 (7 bases each). The CDR3 sequence is 16 residues long. The germline CDR1 and CDR2 sequences are LGHNA and YSLEER. The V gene lost 1 base and the J gene lost 3 bases, with 13 bases spanning the gap.